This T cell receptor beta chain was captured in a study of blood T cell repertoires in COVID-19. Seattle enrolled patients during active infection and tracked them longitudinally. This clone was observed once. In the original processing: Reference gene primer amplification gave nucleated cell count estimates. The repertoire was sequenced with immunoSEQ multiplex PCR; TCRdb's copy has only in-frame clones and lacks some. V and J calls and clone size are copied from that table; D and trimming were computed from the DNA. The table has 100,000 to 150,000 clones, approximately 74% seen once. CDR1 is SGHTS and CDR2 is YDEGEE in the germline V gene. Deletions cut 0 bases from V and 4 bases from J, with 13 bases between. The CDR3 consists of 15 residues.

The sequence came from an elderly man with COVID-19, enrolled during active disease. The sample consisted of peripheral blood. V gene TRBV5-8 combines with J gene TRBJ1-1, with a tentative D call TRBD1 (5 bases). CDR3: CASSLEQGAVTEAFF. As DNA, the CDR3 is TGTGCCAGCAGCTTGGAACAAGGGGCGGTCACTGAAGCTTTCTTT.